This TCR beta chain derives from a study of Graves' ophthalmopathy and Graves' hyperthyroidism. Broader study findings: Most thyroid clonotypes expanded beyond 0.001 frequency were also found in blood. A classifier, a 13-signature model, separated ophthalmopathy from stable hyperthyroidism with nearly 90% sensitivity and approximately 80% specificity.

This clonotype was picked up many times. Its antigen remains unidentified. Participants with hyperthyroidism, aged 18 to 65, were newly diagnosed with under 2 months' duration. A diagnosis was made from clinical symptoms together with serum thyroxine, TRAb, thyroid ultrasound and orbital computed tomography. Amplification of TCR beta CDR3 regions used RNA transcripts. The workflow started with a first-round RT-PCR run with HTBI primers and then moved on to a second-round multiplex PCR. TCRdb recomputed calls from the multiplex PCR reads with MiXCR, one row per CDR3 protein. The data contain 580,000 or so distinct CDR3 sequences, roughly 39% of them singletons. The TCR sequence derives from an adult man with Graves' hyperthyroidism. Sequenced sample: peripheral blood or thyroid tissue (not recorded which).

The CDR3 nucleotides are TGTGCCAGCAGTTACTCAGGGGCGGAGACCCAGTACTTC. It codes for CASSYSGAETQYF. The J gene is TRBJ2-5, the V gene TRBV6-6; D might be TRBD1 (5 bases). V lost 0 bases and J lost 5, with 7 bases in between. The CDR3 has 13 amino acids. The germline V gene encodes CDR1 MNHNY and CDR2 SVGAGI (reference sequence).